The 18 T cell receptor beta chains listed next were all sequenced from one sample in a study of early T cells in non-severe SARS-CoV-2 infection. Each CDR3 protein gets one entry after TCRdb re-called the 5' RACE reads with MiXCR. This sample carries approximately 45,000 distinct CDR3 sequences, around 6.1% of them seen once, and the ten largest clones take 9.5% to 15%. The sequencing sample was made of whole blood. The receptor source for this set is an adult who was a healthcare worker with PCR-confirmed SARS-CoV-2 infection or an uninfected control (not recorded which).

This clonotype was seen many times. This sequence joins TRBV5-1 and TRBJ2-5; 9 bases align to TRBD1. The junction had 4 bases not matched to a gene; V was cut back by 3 bases and J by 4 bases. From germline, CDR1 is SGHRS and CDR2 YFSETQ. The length of the CDR3 is 14 residues. CDR3 region: CASSSGTGRETQYF. The CDR3 DNA is TGCGCCAGCAGCTCAGGGACAGGGCGAGAGACCCAGTACTTC.

This clonotype has ten or more counts. The V call is TRBV6-5, the J call TRBJ1-6; 8 nucleotides line up with TRBD1. Per germline, CDR1 MNHEY and CDR2 SVGAGI. The CDR3 spans 12 residues. Trimming cost V 6 bases and J 8 bases; bases outside gene matches: 0. CDR3 residues: CASRTGDSPLHF. As DNA, the CDR3 is TGTGCCAGCAGGACAGGGGATTCACCCCTCCACTTT.

This clonotype appeared a few times. V is TRBV27 and J is TRBJ2-7, with D possibly matching TRBD1 (6 bases). This CDR3 has 13 residues. Germline V gene data show CDR1 as MNHEY and CDR2 as SMNVEV (reference sequence). V lost 6 bases to trimming and J lost 6 bases, with 15 bases between them. The CDR3 DNA is TGTGCCAGCAGCACGGGACACCTGAGCGAGCAGTACTTC. It is translated as CASSTGHLSEQYF.

Ten or more counts support this clonotype. The rearrangement uses TRBV5-6 and TRBJ1-5; no firm D call. The ends were cut back, 0 bases at V and 5 bases at J, with 9 bases in the middle. This CDR3 contains 14 residues. Per the germline V gene, CDR1 is SGHDT and CDR2 is YYEEEE. The CDR3 DNA is TGTGCCAGCAGCTTGGGTGTTTCGGATCAGCCCCAGCATTTT. Amino acids: CASSLGVSDQPQHF.

This clonotype was recorded many times. This sequence joins TRBV5-1 and TRBJ2-2, with TRBD1 matching 8 bases. CDR1 and CDR2 (germline): SGHRS, YFSETQ. V trimming: 2 bases; J trimming: 4 bases; junction bases outside the gene matches: 4. CDR3 length: 15 amino acids. The CDR3 nucleotides are TGCGCCAGCAGCTTCCAGGGGGCGTCCACCGGGGAGCTGTTTTTT. Its protein product is CASSFQGASTGELFF.

This clonotype has at least ten counts. The CDR3 DNA follows: TGTGCCACCAGTGAAGGACAGCCGGACCATACGCAGTATTTT. Protein sequence: CATSEGQPDHTQYF. The gene calls are TRBV24-1 and TRBJ2-3; D perhaps matches TRBD1 (6 bases). In germline, CDR1 is KGHDR, CDR2 SFDVKD. Deletions cut 4 bases from V and 7 bases from J, with 14 bases between. This CDR3 contains 14 residues.

This clonotype was counted a few times. The chain links TRBV12-2 to TRBJ2-3; TRBD1 is taken as the D call from the table, unchecked against the DNA. TRBV12-2 is classified as a pseudogene. The CDR3 loop spans 17 amino acids. Here the CDR3 reads CASRLRRAGISTDTQYF. The CDR3 bases are TGTGCAAGTCGCTTGCGCCGGGCGGGGATTAGCACAGATACGCAGTATTTT.

This rearrangement joins TRBV25-1 to TRBJ2-1; the D gene is possibly TRBD2 (5 bases). The CDR3 has 13 amino acids. Germline assignment: CDR1 MGHDK and CDR2 SYGVNS. V lost 3 bases and J lost 3, with 6 bases in between. The CDR3 coding sequence is TGTGCCAGCAGTGACCGGGACTACAATGAGCAGTTCTTC. Translated, it gives CASSDRDYNEQFF. Based on the CDR3 plus reference TRBV25-1 and TRBJ2-1, the full variable domain is EADIYQTPRYLVIGTGKKITLECSQTMGHDKMYWYQQDPGMELHLIHYSYGVNSTEKGDLSSESTVSRIRTEHFPLTLESARPSHTSQYLCASSDRDYNEQFFGPGTRLTVL.

This clonotype was seen at least ten times. This chain uses TRBV10-3 with TRBJ2-6; the D gene could be TRBD1 or TRBD2 (5 bases each). The CDR3 extends over 16 amino acids. V dropped 1 base and J dropped 5 bases, with 12 bases sitting between them. Germline loops: CDR1 ENHRY, CDR2 SYGVKD. CDR3 DNA: TGTGCCATCAGTGAGTACACGGGACCTCGGGCCAACGTCCTGACTTTC. It is translated as CAISEYTGPRANVLTF.

The sample holds many counts of this clonotype. This sequence joins TRBV7-8 and TRBJ1-2; perhaps TRBD1 as D (5 bases). Trimming pared 4 bases from V and 8 bases from J, leaving 20 bases between. The length of the CDR3 is 15 residues. Per germline, CDR1 SGHVS and CDR2 FQNEAQ. The CDR3 DNA reads TGTGCCAGCAGCTCCTATCGGCAGGGCCCTAGGGGCTACACCTTC. This gives the protein CASSSYRQGPRGYTF.

This clonotype was recorded at least ten times. The genes are TRBV5-1 and TRBJ1-1; TRBD1 matches at 7 bases. There are 14 residues in the CDR3. With V trimmed by 2 bases and J by 1 base, 2 bases remained unmatched. Looked up from germline, CDR1 is SGHRS and CDR2 is YFSETQ. In nucleotides, the CDR3 is TGCGCCAGCAGCTTAGGGGGCGCGAACACTGAAGCTTTCTTT. Protein product: CASSLGGANTEAFF.

The V gene is TRBV6-1, the J gene TRBJ2-1; 8 bases map to TRBD1. The CDR3 runs 17 residues. CDR1 and CDR2 (germline): MNHNS, SASEGT. Germline trimming cut 6 bases from V and 0 bases from J; bases unmatched to any gene: 10. In nucleotides, the CDR3 is TGTGCCAGCAGGCCTAGACAGGGGACGAGCTCCTACAATGAGCAGTTCTTC. It codes for CASRPRQGTSSYNEQFF.

The rearrangement uses TRBV2 and TRBJ2-7; 10 bases map to TRBD1. The germline V gene has CDR1 SNHLY and CDR2 FYNNEI. This CDR3 is 14 amino acids long. The V gene end was trimmed by 8 bases and the J gene end by 0 bases; junction bases not matched to a gene: 4. The CDR3 here is CASQGQGFSYEQYF. CDR3 nucleotides: TGTGCCAGCCAGGGACAGGGGTTCTCCTACGAGCAGTACTTC. The full variable domain, completed using reference TRBV2 and TRBJ2-7, is EPEVTQTPSHQVTQMGQEVILRCVPISNHLYFYWYRQILGQKVEFLVSFYNNEISEKSEIFDDQFSVERPDGSNFTLKIRSTKLEDSAMYFCASQGQGFSYEQYFGPGTRLTVT.

This clonotype was picked up many times. The chain joins TRBV7-2 to TRBJ2-7, with D unclear. V dropped 5 bases and J dropped 2 bases, with 13 bases sitting between them. The CDR3 covers 14 residues. Germline V lookup: CDR1 SGHTA, CDR2 FQGNSA. CDR3 DNA: TGTGCCAGCAGCGAACCGGGTTCCACCTACGAGCAGTACTTC. This encodes CASSEPGSTYEQYF.

This chain connects TRBV21-1 to TRBJ1-6; TRBD1 was called by the table and not checked on the DNA. TRBV21-1 counts as a pseudogene. This CDR3 is built from 13 residues. Written as DNA, the CDR3 is TGTGCCAGCAGCGCCAGGGGGCGGCCACCCCTCCACTTT. This gives the protein CASSARGRPPLHF.

The chain is built from TRBV10-3 and TRBJ1-5; 8 bases fit TRBD1. The CDR3 totals 16 residues. The germline CDR1 and CDR2 sequences are ENHRY and SYGVKD. V gave up 3 bases and J gave up 0 bases; unmatched junction bases: 4. The CDR3 DNA reads TGTGCCATCAGTGACAGGGGGCCATATAGCAATCAGCCCCAGCATTTT. Translation: CAISDRGPYSNQPQHF.

This rearrangement joins TRBV14 to TRBJ2-5, with TRBD1 matching over 10 bases. V dropped 4 bases and J dropped 4; count of bases not matched to a gene: 3. This CDR3 is built from 14 residues. In germline, CDR1 is SGHDN, CDR2 FVKESK. The CDR3 DNA reads TGTGCCAGCAGCCCCGGGACAGGGGTAGAGACCCAGTACTTC. It translates to CASSPGTGVETQYF.

This clonotype was seen a handful of times. This rearrangement joins TRBV5-1 to TRBJ1-4, with 7 bases lining up with TRBD1. The V gene's germline CDR1 is SGHRS and CDR2 YFSETQ. This CDR3 region has 16 residues. The junction had 8 bases not matched to a gene; V was cut back by 2 bases and J by 4 bases. The CDR3: CASSFAGGSINEKLFF. CDR3 sequence (DNA): TGCGCCAGCAGCTTTGCAGGGGGTTCTATTAATGAAAAACTGTTTTTT.